These 27 T cell receptor beta chains were all obtained from the same sample, sequenced in a study of T cell repertoires in cytomegalovirus infection. These receptors have no identified antigens. TCRdb re-derived calls from the reads in MiXCR, one entry per CDR3 protein. This sample yields 100,000 to 150,000 distinct CDR3 sequences, of which approximately 24% are seen a single time; 34% belongs to the top ten. Material: PBMCs, sequenced either directly or after in vitro stimulation (not recorded which). The receptors originated from a human donor in good health (CMV status not recorded). Some clones in this sample may be carry-over from other donors' samples.

V is TRBV6-6 and J is TRBJ2-1; D may match TRBD1 or TRBD2 (5 bases each). The CDR3 spans 17 residues. The V end lost 2 bases, the J end lost 7 bases, and 21 bases lay between the germline ends. Germline loops: CDR1 MNHNY, CDR2 SVGAGI (reference sequence). The CDR3 loop reads CASSYVLGTQYLNEQFF. Here the CDR3 DNA reads TGTGCCAGCAGTTACGTTTTAGGGACCCAATACTTGAATGAGCAGTTCTTC.

The V and J genes are TRBV30 and TRBJ2-1, with D uncertain. The germline V gene has CDR1 GTSNPN and CDR2 SVGIG (reference sequence). The CDR3 covers 12 residues. V was pared by 2 bases and J by 7 bases, with 9 bases between. The CDR3 sequence is CAWSPPRNEQFF. The CDR3 coding sequence is TGTGCCTGGAGTCCCCCGAGAAATGAGCAGTTCTTC.

The V and J genes are TRBV12-3 or TRBV12-4 and TRBJ1-2; weak D call: TRBD1 (5 bases). The V gene lost 4 bases and the J gene lost 10 bases, with 16 bases spanning the gap. The CDR3 extends over 13 amino acids. The CDR3 DNA reads as TGTGCCAGCAGTTCCCTGGACATCCCAGCCTACACCTTC. Residues: CASSSLDIPAYTF.

This clonotype was counted a few times. The chain carries TRBV19 and TRBJ1-3; no clear D gene. Germline assignment: CDR1 LNHDA and CDR2 SQIVND (reference sequence). This CDR3 has 14 residues. Trimming pared 5 bases from V and 0 bases from J, leaving 8 bases between. The DNA of the CDR3 is TGTGCCAGTAGTCTGTACCTCTCTGGAAACACCATATATTTT. It translates to CASSLYLSGNTIYF.

This chain connects TRBV12-3 or TRBV12-4 to TRBJ1-5, with TRBD1 identical over 8 bases. The CDR3 is made up of 13 amino acids. Unmatched junction bases numbered 1, after V lost 7 bases and J lost 2 bases. CDR3 sequence (DNA): TGTGCCAGCACGGGACAGGGCAATCAGCCCCAGCATTTT. Protein sequence: CASTGQGNQPQHF.

The chain joins TRBV19 to TRBJ2-7, with D possibly TRBD1 on 6 matching bases. The CDR3 extends over 13 amino acids. With 9 bases removed from V and 6 bases from J, the gap between germline ends came to 18 bases. The V gene's germline CDR1 is LNHDA and CDR2 SQIVND (reference sequence). Written as DNA, the CDR3 is TGTGCCAGCCAGGAGCAGGGGTATGGCGAGCAGTACTTC. Residues: CASQEQGYGEQYF.

This clonotype was seen more than once but under ten times. The V call is TRBV7-2, the J call TRBJ2-2, with D possibly matching TRBD2 (6 bases). The CDR3 totals 17 residues. Germline lookup yields CDR1 SGHTA and CDR2 FQGNSA. V was shortened by 3 bases and J by 6 bases, with 20 bases between the two germline ends. As DNA, the CDR3 is TGTGCCAGCAGCTTTAGCCGGGAGACTGCATCCGCCGGGGAGCTGTTTTTT. It codes for CASSFSRETASAGELFF.

This clonotype was counted many times. The rearrangement uses TRBV12-3 or TRBV12-4 and TRBJ1-2; tentative D call: TRBD1 (6 bases). This CDR3 comprises 13 residues. V lost 3 bases and J lost 8, with 13 bases in between. The CDR3 sequence is CASSFAGAGGYTF. The CDR3 DNA is TGTGCCAGCAGTTTTGCAGGGGCGGGAGGCTACACCTTC.

The J gene is TRBJ2-2, the V gene TRBV4-1, with TRBD2 identical over 11 bases. V dropped 1 base and J dropped 4; count of bases not matched to a gene: 8. This CDR3 region has 18 residues. Germline-derived CDR1 and CDR2 are MGHRA and YSYEKL. CDR3 sequence reads: CASSQGNLAGGFTGELFF. In nucleotides, the CDR3 is TGCGCCAGCAGCCAAGGAAACCTAGCGGGAGGTTTCACCGGGGAGCTGTTTTTT.

This clonotype has a count of ten or more. The chain uses TRBV27 and TRBJ1-2, with D maybe TRBD1 (6 bases). CDR1 and CDR2 (germline): MNHEY, SMNVEV (reference sequence). V gave up 0 bases and J gave up 4 bases, with 15 bases separating them. CDR3 size: 16 residues. The CDR3 protein is CASSLSGWGLVYGYTF. CDR3 DNA: TGTGCCAGCAGTTTATCTGGCTGGGGGCTAGTCTATGGCTACACCTTC.

This clonotype has only a few counts. The chain couples TRBV4-3 to TRBJ2-3, with TRBD2 matching over 11 bases. CDR3 length: 18 amino acids. The V gene's germline CDR1 is LGHNA and CDR2 YSLEER. Trimming at V came to 1 base and at J to 4 bases, leaving 10 bases not matched to a gene. The CDR3 DNA is TGCGCCAGCAGCCAAGCCCTTACTAGCGGGAGCCCCCCAGATACGCAGTATTTT. This codes for CASSQALTSGSPPDTQYF.

The chain uses TRBV7-9 and TRBJ2-7, with D perhaps TRBD1 or TRBD2 (5 bases each). The CDR3 spans 14 residues. Germline CDR1 SEHNR, CDR2 FQNEAQ (reference sequence). Trimming stripped 4 bases from V and 6 bases from J, with 16 bases between. The CDR3 reads CASSSPGPPAEQYF. The DNA for the CDR3 is TGTGCCAGCAGCTCTCCGGGACCCCCCGCCGAGCAGTACTTC.

This clonotype was seen only a few times. The chain joins TRBV5-5 to TRBJ2-7; 7 nucleotides align to TRBD1. The CDR3 consists of 16 residues. The germline CDR1 and CDR2 sequences are SGHKS and YYEKEE (reference sequence). V lost 4 bases to trimming and J lost 0 bases; unmatched junction nucleotides: 10. The CDR3 DNA is TGTGCCAGCAGCCCAAACTCCGGGACAGACTCCTACGAGCAGTACTTC. Amino acids: CASSPNSGTDSYEQYF.

There are a few counts of this clonotype. The gene calls are TRBV12-3 or TRBV12-4 and TRBJ1-5, with D uncertain. The CDR3 runs 13 residues. The V end was cut by 5 bases, the J end by 5 bases, with 10 bases between. The CDR3 DNA follows: TGTGCCAGCAGTCCCCGGGTCGATCAGCCCCAGCATTTT. Translating it yields CASSPRVDQPQHF.

This clonotype was picked up a small number of times. The V gene is TRBV7-6, the J gene TRBJ1-1; D not resolved. Germline V gives CDR1 SGHVS, CDR2 FNYEAQ. V lost 5 bases to trimming and J lost 3 bases, with 7 bases between them. The CDR3 sequence is 12 residues long. The chain's CDR3 is CASSRQDTEAFF. Written as DNA, the CDR3 is TGTGCCAGCAGCCGGCAGGACACTGAAGCTTTCTTT.

J is TRBJ1-1 and V is TRBV6-5; D remains unclear. Germline lookup yields CDR1 MNHEY and CDR2 SVGAGI. The CDR3 has 17 residues. The V gene lost 1 base and the J gene lost 0 bases, with 15 bases spanning the gap. CDR3 residues: CASSYLSAGVMNTEAFF. The CDR3 region has the DNA TGTGCCAGCAGTTACTTGTCGGCAGGAGTTATGAACACTGAAGCTTTCTTT.

The chain has TRBV7-6 and TRBJ2-1; 11 nucleotides align to TRBD2. Germline V gene sequence: CDR1 SGHVS, CDR2 FNYEAQ. V dropped 3 bases and J dropped 7; count of bases not matched to a gene: 5. The CDR3 runs to 15 residues. CDR3 amino acids: CASSFPLAGVNEQFF. The CDR3 DNA reads as TGTGCCAGCAGCTTTCCACTAGCGGGAGTAAATGAGCAGTTCTTC.

This clonotype was observed at least ten times. The V gene is TRBV9, the J gene TRBJ1-5, with D possibly being TRBD1 (6 bases). The CDR3 runs 15 residues. The germline gives CDR1 SGDLS, CDR2 YYNGEE. Trimming cost V 3 bases and J 1 base, with 11 bases left between them. This CDR3 reads CASSAVDSSNQPQHF. CDR3 in DNA: TGTGCCAGCAGCGCCGTGGACAGCAGCAATCAGCCCCAGCATTTT. The whole variable domain, filled in from reference TRBV9 and TRBJ1-5, reads DSGVTQTPKHLITATGQRVTLRCSPRSGDLSVYWYQQSLDQGLQFLIQYYNGEERAKGNILERFSAQQFPDLHSELNLSSLELGDSALYFCASSAVDSSNQPQHFGDGTRLSIL.

The V and J genes are TRBV7-9 and TRBJ2-6, with D unresolved. Trimming removed 3 bases from V and 3 bases from J, with 12 bases in between. This CDR3 region has 16 residues. Germline V gene sequence: CDR1 SEHNR, CDR2 FQNEAQ (reference sequence). CDR3 in amino acids: CASSFTRSIGANVLTF. CDR3 nucleotide sequence: TGTGCCAGCAGCTTTACGAGATCCATTGGGGCCAACGTCCTGACTTTC. The full variable domain, rest sourced from reference TRBV7-9 and TRBJ2-6, is DTGVSQNPRHKITKRGQNVTFRCDPISEHNRLYWYRQTLGQGPEFLTYFQNEAQLEKSRLLSDRFSAERPKGSFSTLEIQRTEQGDSAMYLCASSFTRSIGANVLTFGAGSRLTVL.

The rearrangement links TRBV11-2 to TRBJ2-7; maybe TRBD2 (5 bases). Germline values: CDR1 SGHAT, CDR2 FQNNGV. Trimming removed 4 bases at V and 4 bases at J, with 8 bases between. This CDR3 is 12 amino acids long. The CDR3 DNA reads TGTGCCAGCAGCTCCCGCGGGTACGAGCAGTACTTC. The encoded protein is CASSSRGYEQYF.

This clonotype has only a few counts. J is TRBJ2-1 and V is TRBV6-5; D is uncertain. In germline, CDR1 is MNHEY, CDR2 SVGAGI. The CDR3 loop spans 17 amino acids. Trimming left V 0 bases short and J 4 bases short, with 16 bases between. The CDR3 sequence: CASSYSPPDGFYNEQFF. CDR3 nucleotides: TGTGCCAGCAGTTACTCCCCCCCCGACGGGTTTTACAATGAGCAGTTCTTC.

The chain links TRBV20-1 to TRBJ2-2; D perhaps matches TRBD2 (5 bases). Germline V gene sequence: CDR1 DFQATT, CDR2 SNEGSKA (reference sequence). This CDR3 region has 15 residues. Trimming removed 1 base at V and 0 bases at J, with 9 bases between. The CDR3 coding sequence is TGCAGTGCTAGAGGAGCGGAGTCGAACACCGGGGAGCTGTTTTTT. Its translation is CSARGAESNTGELFF.

The chain couples TRBV7-9 to TRBJ2-4; D ambiguous. The V gene lost 3 bases and the J gene lost 9 bases, with 15 bases spanning the gap. The CDR3 loop spans 14 amino acids. Per the germline V gene, CDR1 is SEHNR and CDR2 is FQNEAQ (reference sequence). The CDR3 DNA sequence: TGTGCCAGCAGCTTTATAGGTCCAAACAGCATTCAGTACTTC. Its translation: CASSFIGPNSIQYF.

The rearrangement uses TRBV20-1 and TRBJ2-1; D may be TRBD1 (6 bases). Germline V gene data show CDR1 as DFQATT and CDR2 as SNEGSKA (reference sequence). The V and J ends lost 0 bases and 7 bases respectively, with 10 bases between them. The CDR3 has 13 residues. DNA for the CDR3: TGCAGTGCTAGAGATCGGGACAAAAATGAGCAGTTCTTC. Amino acid sequence: CSARDRDKNEQFF.

Ten or more counts support this clonotype. The chain carries TRBV7-2 and TRBJ2-7, with D uncertain. Per the germline V gene, CDR1 is SGHTA and CDR2 is FQGNSA. The CDR3 length is 12 residues. Trimming shortened V by 5 bases and J by 4 bases, and 9 bases separated the two germline ends. CDR3 DNA: TGTGCCAGCAGCCCGGAGAAATACGAGCAGTACTTC. Its protein product is CASSPEKYEQYF.

There are many counts of this clonotype. Here the CDR3 DNA reads TGCAGTGCGAGAGGGGCTAGCGGGAGGGCCGTGTCCTACGAGCAGTACGTC. Protein sequence: CSARGASGRAVSYEQYV. The chain links TRBV20-1 to TRBJ2-7, with TRBD2 identical over 12 bases. The CDR3 is 17 residues long. From germline, CDR1 is DFQATT and CDR2 SNEGSKA (reference sequence).

This clonotype has a handful of counts. The chain carries TRBV3-1 and TRBJ2-1; TRBD1 agrees at 10 bases. The CDR3 loop spans 16 amino acids. Losses at the gene ends were 4 bases for V and 3 bases for J; bases not matched to a gene: 6. Germline V gene data show CDR1 as LGHDT and CDR2 as YNNKEL (reference sequence). CDR3 in amino acids: CASSRSDRGLYNEQFF. CDR3 bases: TGTGCCAGCAGCCGATCAGACAGGGGGCTCTACAATGAGCAGTTCTTC.